These 7 T cell receptor beta chains were sequenced from one sample in a study of blood T cells in healthy people across ages. A second about 6 to 12 cycle PCR used barcoded and J-beta primers. TCRdb independently ran MiXCR on the 5' RACE reads; one entry per CDR3 protein. The sample has hundreds of thousands of distinct CDR3 sequences, 40% to 50% seen once. Source material: blood. The receptors come from a man aged 55-75 years in good health.

The V and J genes are TRBV7-3 and TRBJ2-3; tentative D call: TRBD2 (5 bases). The germline CDR1 and CDR2 sequences are SGHTA and FQGTGA. There are 15 residues in the CDR3. V lost 0 bases and J lost 2, with 9 bases in between. Here the CDR3 DNA reads TGTGCCAGCAGCTTAACTGGAGGCAACACAGATACGCAGTATTTT. It translates to CASSLTGGNTDTQYF. Combining the CDR3 with reference TRBV7-3 and TRBJ2-3 gives the whole variable domain GAGVSQTPSNKVTEKGKYVELRCDPISGHTALYWYRQSLGQGPEFLIYFQGTGAADDSGLPNDRFFAVRPEGSVSTLKIQRTERGDSAVYLCASSLTGGNTDTQYFGPGTRLTVL.

The rearrangement links TRBV15 to TRBJ2-7, with D perhaps TRBD2 (5 bases). The CDR3 runs to 16 residues. Per germline, CDR1 LNHNV and CDR2 YYDKDF (reference sequence). Trimming pared 0 bases from V and 5 bases from J, leaving 17 bases between. The CDR3 region is CATSRDPAGLSDEQYF. The CDR3 nucleotides are TGTGCCACCAGCAGAGATCCGGCAGGACTGTCCGACGAGCAGTACTTC.

Regarding this clonotype: Germline is not matched at one junction end, which may reflect a read error. The chain has TRBV10-3 and TRBJ1-1; D gene uncertain. The CDR3 spans 12 residues. The germline V gene encodes CDR1 ENHRY and CDR2 SYGVKD. CDR3 in amino acids: CAISGSTTESFF. The CDR3 DNA sequence: TGTGCCATCAGTGGATCGACGACTGAATCTTTCTTT.

The chain combines TRBV27 with TRBJ1-2; D unresolved. The germline V and J ends were trimmed by 0 bases and 2 bases, with 19 bases remaining between them. Germline loops: CDR1 MNHEY, CDR2 SMNVEV (reference sequence). This CDR3 is built from 18 residues. CDR3 bases: TGTGCCAGCAGTTTATCAGGGCCGTTCAGTTCAATAAACTATGGCTACACCTTC. This codes for CASSLSGPFSSINYGYTF.

In this sample, this clonotype turned up a few times. V and J are TRBV4-3 and TRBJ2-1, with TRBD1 as a possible D gene (6 bases). The CDR3 totals 18 residues. CDR1 is LGHNA and CDR2 is YSLEER in the germline V gene. Trimming took off 0 bases at V and 0 bases at J, with 15 bases between the two ends. CDR3 region: CASSQDRGVLRSYNEQFF. In DNA, the CDR3 is TGCGCCAGCAGCCAAGACAGGGGAGTCCTTCGCTCCTACAATGAGCAGTTCTTC.

The chain is built from TRBV6-1 and TRBJ2-1, with 7 bases matching TRBD2. Germline V gene data show CDR1 as MNHNS and CDR2 as SASEGT. The J segment lost 3 bases and the V segment lost 0 bases, leaving 5 bases of the junction unmatched. This CDR3 region has 16 residues. This chain's CDR3 is CASSEAPASGYNEQFF. The CDR3 DNA reads TGTGCCAGCAGTGAAGCGCCAGCTAGCGGCTACAATGAGCAGTTCTTC.

As to this clonotype: A much larger clonotype is one base distant, so this may be a read error. This chain connects TRBV20-1 to TRBJ2-4; no clear D gene. The DNA end favors TRBJ2-7, so the J call may be wrong. The CDR3 runs 12 residues. Germline CDR1 is DFQATT and CDR2 is SNEGSKA (reference sequence). CDR3 protein: CSARRSPYEQYF. The CDR3, as DNA: TGCAGTGCTAGGAGGAGCCCCTACGAGCAGTACTTC.